The source of this T cell receptor (beta chain) is a study of Ad26.COV2.S vaccination and SARS-CoV-2 variants. Overall study: Participants got Ad26.COV2.S intramuscularly, once or twice 56 days apart.

Treatment: roughly 20 received Ad26.COV2.S at low or high dose, single or two shots; 5 received placebo; per-sample allocation not given. All samples were drawn on day 63, counting from the first vaccine or placebo injection. Germline CDR1 reads MRHNA; CDR2 reads SNTAGT. The CDR3 spans 8 amino acids, including both terminal residues. Comment on this clone: The conserved final phenylalanine or tryptophan is absent from the CDR3, which likely points to a read error. The DNA is left out, because the CDR3 cannot be placed on it with certainty; the CDR3 is given as TCRdb lists it.

Here immunoSEQ multiplex PCR was the method, and the copy in TCRdb shows in-frame clones only, minus some. Of some 370,000 clones in the sample, about 80% were seen once. This TCR was sampled from a person between 18 and 59 years old who received the Ad26.COV2.S COVID-19 vaccine or a placebo. The rearrangement uses TRBV6-4 and TRBJ1-6. The sample in question was peripheral blood, obtained in a trial of Ad26.COV2.S vaccine versus placebo. The CDR3 region is CALDWRGV.